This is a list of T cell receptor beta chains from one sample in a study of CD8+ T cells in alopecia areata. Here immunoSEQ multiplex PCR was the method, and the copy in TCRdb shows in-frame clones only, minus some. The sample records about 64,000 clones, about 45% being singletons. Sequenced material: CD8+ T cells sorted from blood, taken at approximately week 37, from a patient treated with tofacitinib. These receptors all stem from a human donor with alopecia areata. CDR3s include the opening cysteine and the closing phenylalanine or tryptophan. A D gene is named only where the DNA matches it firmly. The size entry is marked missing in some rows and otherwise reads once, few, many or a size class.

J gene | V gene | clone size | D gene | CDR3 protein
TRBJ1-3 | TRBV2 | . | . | CASTEWDSLSGNTIYF
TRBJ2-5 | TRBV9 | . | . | CASSGDETQYF
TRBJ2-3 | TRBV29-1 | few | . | CSINGPLLDTPDTQYF
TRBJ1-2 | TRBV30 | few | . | CAVGTHYGYTF
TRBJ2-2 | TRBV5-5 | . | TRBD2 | CASSAFGTSLSGELFF
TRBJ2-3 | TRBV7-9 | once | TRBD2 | CASSLVLAGTDTQYF
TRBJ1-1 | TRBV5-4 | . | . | CASSLEGTEAFF
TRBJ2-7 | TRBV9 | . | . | CASSPGEAPYEQYF
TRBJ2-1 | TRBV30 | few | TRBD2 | CAWSVGLAGEVKFF
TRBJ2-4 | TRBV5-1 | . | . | CASSLALTKNIQYF
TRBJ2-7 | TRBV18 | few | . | CASSPRDNPYEQYF
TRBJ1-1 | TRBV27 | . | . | CASSLSKRQNTEAFF
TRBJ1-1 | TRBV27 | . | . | CASSRRASGTGMNTEAFF
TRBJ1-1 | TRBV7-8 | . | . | CASSPRRNTEAFF
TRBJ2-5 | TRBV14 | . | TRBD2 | CASSQELAGGPEQETQYF
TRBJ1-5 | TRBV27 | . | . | CASRDSSNQPQHF
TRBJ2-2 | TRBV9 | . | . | CASSTVTGELFF
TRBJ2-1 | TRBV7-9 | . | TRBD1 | CASSSRWTGAREQFF
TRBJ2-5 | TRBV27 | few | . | CASSLGETQYF
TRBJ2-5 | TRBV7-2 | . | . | CASSYRVQETQYF
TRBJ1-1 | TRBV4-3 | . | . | CASSQWGDTNTEAFF
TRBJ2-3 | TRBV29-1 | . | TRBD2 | CSVRQTSGRAADTQYF
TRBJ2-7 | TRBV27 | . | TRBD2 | CASSFRGLAPYEQYF
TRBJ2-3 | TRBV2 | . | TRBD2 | CASSDGGGPQSTDTQYF
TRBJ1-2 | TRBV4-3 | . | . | CASSQAPSGLMDYGYTF
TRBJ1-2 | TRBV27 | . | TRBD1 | CASSIRTGEIYHGYTF
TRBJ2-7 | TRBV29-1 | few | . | CSVVGQTTSYEQYF
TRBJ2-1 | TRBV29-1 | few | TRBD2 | CSVLGGGEQFF
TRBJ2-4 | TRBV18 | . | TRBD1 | CASSADRVVENIQYF
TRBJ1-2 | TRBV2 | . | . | CASSESGAYGYTF
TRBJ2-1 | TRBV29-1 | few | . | CSGRGGSYNEQFF
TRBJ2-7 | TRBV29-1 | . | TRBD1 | CSVEVNSQGVSYEQYF
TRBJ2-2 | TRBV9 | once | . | CASRAGNTGELFF
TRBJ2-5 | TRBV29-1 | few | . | CSVEEDDPETQYF
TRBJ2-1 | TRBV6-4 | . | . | CASSRDPYNEQFF
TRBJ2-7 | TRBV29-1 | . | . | CSVGLQGGSEQYF
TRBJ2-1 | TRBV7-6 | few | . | CASSLYPSPHEQFF
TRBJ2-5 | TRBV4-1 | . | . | CASSQGRTIQETQYF
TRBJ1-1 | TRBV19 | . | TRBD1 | CASSMLFQGEMNTEAFF
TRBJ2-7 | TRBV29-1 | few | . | CSVEGEFGGAYEQYF